Shown below are 26 T cell receptor beta chains from a single sample sequenced in a study of T cell responses to AZD1222 COVID-19 vaccine. TCRdb's table, derived via immunoSEQ multiplex PCR, lists solely in-frame clones and lacks some. This sample has 130,000 to 150,000 clones, with about 86% found just once. The specimen comprised peripheral blood, sampled 28 days after the second AZD1222 dose. Receptors were obtained from an adult who received the AZD1222 COVID-19 vaccine.

This clone was counted a single time. The chain is built from TRBV28 and TRBJ2-3; D ambiguous. V lost 1 base and J lost 7, with 9 bases in between. This CDR3 has 13 amino acids. Germline assignment: CDR1 MDHEN and CDR2 SYDVKM. CDR3 amino acids: CASSLLGLNTQYF. The CDR3 DNA follows: TGTGCCAGCAGTTTATTGGGCCTCAATACGCAGTATTTT.

This chain uses TRBV29-1 with TRBJ2-2; D is unresolved. The CDR3 contains 12 residues. V was pared by 4 bases and J by 1 base, with 4 bases between. Germline V CDR1 and CDR2: SQVTM, ANQGSEA. The CDR3 loop is CSVGKNTGELFF. The CDR3 nucleotides are TGCAGCGTTGGAAAGAACACCGGGGAGCTGTTTTTT.

The genes are TRBV29-1 and TRBJ1-2, with unresolved D. From germline, CDR1 is SQVTM and CDR2 ANQGSEA. Trimming removed 0 bases from V and 8 bases from J, with 13 bases in between. The CDR3 is 13 amino acids. CDR3 nucleotide sequence: TGCAGCGTTGAAGATATAGGCAGCCTCGGCTACACCTTC. Its translation: CSVEDIGSLGYTF. Combining the CDR3 with reference TRBV29-1 and TRBJ1-2 gives the whole variable domain SAVISQKPSRDICQRGTSLTIQCQVDSQVTMMFWYRQQPGQSLTLIATANQGSEATYESGFVIDKFPISRPNLTFSTLTVSNMSPEDSSIYLCSVEDIGSLGYTFGSGTRLTVV.

J is TRBJ2-5 and V is TRBV27; D may match TRBD1 or TRBD2 (5 bases each). The CDR3 sequence is 16 residues long. Germline V CDR1 and CDR2: MNHEY, SMNVEV (reference sequence). V was trimmed by 4 bases and J by 4 bases, leaving 19 bases between them. This CDR3 reads CASSSVARGAVETQYF. For the CDR3, the DNA is TGTGCCAGCAGTTCAGTAGCGAGAGGGGCTGTAGAGACCCAGTACTTC.

V and J are TRBV10-2 and TRBJ1-2; D is ambiguous. From germline, CDR1 is WSHSY and CDR2 SAAADI. Trimming pared 2 bases from V and 6 bases from J, leaving 7 bases between. The length of the CDR3 is 12 residues. The CDR3 sequence: CASSERWDGYTF. As DNA, the CDR3 is TGCGCCAGCAGTGAGAGGTGGGATGGCTACACCTTC.

This clone was seen a single time. This sequence joins TRBV15 and TRBJ1-5, with 8 nucleotides matching TRBD1. Unmatched junction bases numbered 10, after V lost 5 bases and J lost 7 bases. The CDR3 consists of 15 residues. Germline lookup yields CDR1 LNHNV and CDR2 YYDKDF (reference sequence). CDR3 residues: CATSDGTGARQPQHF. CDR3 in DNA: TGTGCCACCAGCGATGGGACAGGAGCTAGGCAGCCCCAGCATTTT. Full variable domain (missing parts from reference TRBV15 and TRBJ1-5): DAMVIQNPRYQVTQFGKPVTLSCSQTLNHNVMYWYQQKSSQAPKLLFHYYDKDFNNEADTPDNFQSRRPNTSFCFLDIRSPGLGDTAMYLCATSDGTGARQPQHFGDGTRLSIL.

The gene calls are TRBV4-1 and TRBJ1-5, with D unclear. Germline CDR1 reads MGHRA; CDR2 reads YSYEKL. V was cut by 0 bases and J by 0 bases, with 9 bases left in between. This CDR3 comprises 16 residues. CDR3 DNA: TGCGCCAGCAGCCAAGACCACTTATATAGCAATCAGCCCCAGCATTTT. It codes for CASSQDHLYSNQPQHF.

Only a few counts were recorded for this clone. The chain has TRBV5-5 and TRBJ1-5; the D is unclear. Germline CDR1 and CDR2: SGHKS and YYEKEE (reference sequence). V lost 1 base and J 2 bases, leaving 16 bases between the germline ends. This CDR3 comprises 17 residues. Here the CDR3 DNA reads TGTGCCAGCAGCTTGCAGGCCGCTGGGGTTGGCAATCAGCCCCAGCATTTT. It yields the protein CASSLQAAGVGNQPQHF.

This clone has a single count. The V call is TRBV7-9, the J call TRBJ2-3, with 8 positions matching TRBD2. The CDR3 is made up of 16 amino acids. The germline V gene encodes CDR1 SEHNR and CDR2 FQNEAQ (reference sequence). V gave up 1 base and J gave up 2 bases; unmatched junction bases: 5. The CDR3 nucleotides read TGTGCCAGCAGCTTAGTTCTGCGGGGGGTCACAGATACGCAGTATTTT. Protein product: CASSLVLRGVTDTQYF.

The CDR3 reads CASSLTSGNSYEQYF. CDR3 DNA: TGTGCCAGCAGCTTAACTAGCGGGAATTCCTACGAGCAGTACTTC. This chain joins TRBV11-2 and TRBJ2-7; 10 nucleotides line up with TRBD2. The V gene end was trimmed by 2 bases and the J gene end by 1 base; junction bases not matched to a gene: 2. The germline V gene encodes CDR1 SGHAT and CDR2 FQNNGV. The CDR3 contains 15 residues. The whole variable domain, filled in from reference TRBV11-2 and TRBJ2-7, reads EAGVAQSPRYKIIEKRQSVAFWCNPISGHATLYWYQQILGQGPKLLIQFQNNGVVDDSQLPKDRFSAERLKGVDSTLKIQPAKLEDSAVYLCASSLTSGNSYEQYFGPGTRLTVT.

This sequence joins TRBV5-4 and TRBJ1-2; 9 bases are a match to TRBD1. V was clipped by 6 bases and J by 8 bases; unmatched bases: 8. Germline V gives CDR1 SGHNT, CDR2 YYREEE (reference sequence). The CDR3 runs 13 residues. The CDR3 sequence: CASTHRGLVGYTF. DNA for the CDR3: TGTGCCAGCACCCACAGGGGGCTAGTGGGCTACACCTTC.

The gene calls are TRBV28 and TRBJ1-2; perhaps TRBD1 as D (5 bases). The CDR3 covers 14 residues. The V gene's germline CDR1 is MDHEN and CDR2 SYDVKM. V gave up 3 bases and J gave up 2 bases, with 10 bases separating them. This CDR3 reads CASSLAGPNYGYTF. The CDR3 bases are TGTGCCAGCAGTTTGGCGGGACCCAACTATGGCTACACCTTC.

The chain recombines TRBV9 with TRBJ2-5, with TRBD1 identical over 7 bases. Trimming took 4 bases from V and 2 from J; bases not matched to a gene: 2. Germline V gives CDR1 SGDLS, CDR2 YYNGEE. This CDR3 has 13 residues. The CDR3 DNA reads as TGTGCCAGCAGCTGGGACAGACAAGAGACCCAGTACTTC. Residues: CASSWDRQETQYF.

This rearrangement joins TRBV30 to TRBJ2-7, with TRBD2 matching over 10 bases. V lost 1 base, J lost 0 bases, and 18 bases stayed unmatched. Germline V gene sequence: CDR1 GTSNPN, CDR2 SVGIG (reference sequence). This CDR3 contains 20 residues. The CDR3 protein is CAWSATVPRAGGLSSYEQYF. The CDR3 bases are TGTGCCTGGAGTGCAACAGTTCCTCGAGCGGGAGGGCTCAGCTCCTACGAGCAGTACTTC.

The chain employs TRBV6-5 and TRBJ1-1; weak D call: TRBD1 (5 bases). Germline V gives CDR1 MNHEY, CDR2 SVGAGI. V shed 6 bases and J shed 0 bases, with 14 bases lying between them. The CDR3 has 15 residues. Here the CDR3 reads CASSRQSRMNTEAFF. As DNA, the CDR3 is TGTGCCAGCAGCAGACAGTCAAGGATGAACACTGAAGCTTTCTTT.

This clone is a singleton in its sample. The rearrangement joins TRBV19 to TRBJ2-6, with TRBD1 identical over 8 bases. V was pared by 6 bases and J by 3 bases, with 4 bases of the junction left unmatched. The V gene's germline CDR1 is LNHDA and CDR2 SQIVND (reference sequence). CDR3 size: 15 residues. CDR3 sequence reads: CASRMDRVGANVLTF. In DNA form, the CDR3 reads TGTGCCAGTAGGATGGACAGGGTTGGGGCCAACGTCCTGACTTTC.

The chain recombines TRBV20-1 with TRBJ2-3; D might be TRBD2 (6 bases). CDR1 and CDR2 (germline): DFQATT, SNEGSKA (reference sequence). With 3 bases removed from V and 6 bases from J, the gap between germline ends came to 13 bases. The CDR3 totals 13 residues. The CDR3 loop is CSASRAGGDTQYF. The CDR3 nucleotides are TGCAGTGCTAGTCGCGCTGGGGGGGATACGCAGTATTTT.

The chain is built from TRBV27 and TRBJ2-5, with TRBD2 matching over 10 bases. Losses at the gene ends were 8 bases for V and 5 bases for J; bases not matched to a gene: 8. CDR1 and CDR2 from the germline V gene are MNHEY and SMNVEV (reference sequence). The CDR3 runs 14 residues. CDR3 nucleotide sequence: TGTGCCAGCGGGGCTAGCGGGAGAGGGGAGACCCAGTACTTC. Its translation: CASGASGRGETQYF.

The rearrangement uses TRBV19 and TRBJ1-2, with TRBD1 identical over 9 bases. Trimming took 4 bases from V and 0 from J; bases not matched to a gene: 0. The CDR3 spans 14 residues. Germline CDR1 reads LNHDA; CDR2 reads SQIVND (reference sequence). The CDR3 region has the DNA TGTGCCAGTAGTAGGGACAGGGCTAACTATGGCTACACCTTC. This codes for CASSRDRANYGYTF.

This clone was seen only a few times. This chain links TRBV19 with TRBJ2-3; D remains unclear. The germline CDR1 and CDR2 sequences are LNHDA and SQIVND (reference sequence). This CDR3 is 14 amino acids long. V was trimmed by 5 bases and J by 2 bases, leaving 11 bases between them. As DNA, the CDR3 is TGTGCCAGTAGTTCCGCCAGATCCACAGATACGCAGTATTTT. Protein product: CASSSARSTDTQYF.

This chain connects TRBV25-1 to TRBJ1-4; D not resolved. The CDR3 is 18 amino acids. Germline CDR1 reads MGHDK; CDR2 reads SYGVNS. The V and J ends lost 2 bases and 8 bases respectively, with 24 bases between them. The CDR3 sequence: CASSERPGVGMSREKLFF. The CDR3 nucleotides are TGTGCCAGCAGTGAAAGGCCGGGAGTGGGTATGAGTAGGGAAAAACTGTTTTTT.

The V call is TRBV24-1, the J call TRBJ2-3; 11 positions match TRBD2. V shed 6 bases, J shed 8 bases, and the junction held 6 bases outside the gene matches. Germline values: CDR1 KGHDR, CDR2 SFDVKD. The CDR3 covers 14 residues. The CDR3 region is CATSLSGGAGTQYF. The CDR3 DNA is TGTGCCACCAGTCTTAGCGGGGGGGCAGGTACGCAGTATTTT.

The rearrangement uses TRBV6-5 and TRBJ2-5; D perhaps matches TRBD1 (6 bases). V dropped 7 bases and J dropped 4 bases, with 13 bases sitting between them. The CDR3 loop spans 13 amino acids. Looked up from germline, CDR1 is MNHEY and CDR2 is SVGAGI. CDR3 DNA: TGTGCCAGCACCAAATGGGGGCTAGAGACCCAGTACTTC. The encoded protein is CASTKWGLETQYF.

The chain joins TRBV10-3 to TRBJ2-1; a weak D match, TRBD2 (7 bases). CDR3 length: 14 residues. Trimming stripped 6 bases from V and 6 bases from J, with 15 bases between. From germline, CDR1 is ENHRY and CDR2 SYGVKD. The CDR3 DNA reads TGTGCCATCAGCGCGGGGGCCCGAATCAATGAGCAGTTCTTC. Protein sequence: CAISAGARINEQFF.

The rearrangement joins TRBV6-5 to TRBJ2-3, with 7 bases identical to TRBD2. Looked up from germline, CDR1 is MNHEY and CDR2 is SVGAGI. J gave up 6 bases and V 2 bases, and 5 bases lay outside the gene matches. The CDR3 length is 14 residues. The CDR3 sequence: CASSYRDYADTQYF. The CDR3 nucleotides are TGTGCCAGCAGTTACCGGGACTACGCGGATACGCAGTATTTT.

This clone came up a few times. The chain couples TRBV4-1 to TRBJ2-3, with D unresolved. Trimming cost V 1 base and J 4 bases, with 6 bases left between them. Germline loops: CDR1 MGHRA, CDR2 YSYEKL. The CDR3 extends over 13 amino acids. The CDR3 loop reads CASSQVSADTQYF. CDR3 nucleotide sequence: TGCGCCAGCAGCCAAGTTTCCGCAGATACGCAGTATTTT.